One sample yielded the 15 T cell receptor beta chains listed below, sequenced in a study of blood T cell repertoires in COVID-19. Profiling relied on immunoSEQ multiplex PCR, and the TCRdb table lists in-frame clones only, not all of them. The table lists about 120,000 clones, roughly 80% of them singletons. Sequenced material: peripheral blood. The receptors were gathered from a young man with acute or convalescent COVID-19.

V gene TRBV7-2 combines with J gene TRBJ2-1; 8 nucleotides match TRBD2. Trimming took 2 bases from V and 8 from J; bases not matched to a gene: 11. Germline CDR1 SGHTA, CDR2 FQGNSA. This CDR3 has 16 amino acids. The CDR3: CASSLLPAGAGDEQFF. DNA for the CDR3: TGTGCCAGCAGCTTATTGCCAGCGGGGGCTGGGGATGAGCAGTTCTTC.

This sequence joins TRBV7-9 and TRBJ1-1, with no clear D. The V and J ends lost 0 bases and 3 bases respectively, with 8 bases between them. In germline, CDR1 is SEHNR, CDR2 FQNEAQ (reference sequence). This CDR3 contains 14 residues. CDR3 DNA: TGTGCCAGCAGCTTAGCCCCAACTCACACTGAAGCTTTCTTT. Protein product: CASSLAPTHTEAFF. The whole variable domain, remainder taken from reference TRBV7-9 and TRBJ1-1, is DTGVSQNPRHKITKRGQNVTFRCDPISEHNRLYWYRQTLGQGPEFLTYFQNEAQLEKSRLLSDRFSAERPKGSFSTLEIQRTEQGDSAMYLCASSLAPTHTEAFFGQGTRLTVV.

This chain connects TRBV6-5 to TRBJ1-5; the D is unclear. The CDR3 has 13 amino acids. Germline values: CDR1 MNHEY, CDR2 SVGAGI. V was cut by 0 bases and J by 6 bases, with 6 bases left in between. The CDR3 reads CASSYSSVQPQHF. The CDR3 DNA is TGTGCCAGCAGTTACTCATCGGTTCAGCCCCAGCATTTT.

The gene calls are TRBV6-2 or TRBV6-3 and TRBJ2-7; D is unresolved. This CDR3 is 13 amino acids long. The V gene's germline CDR1 is MNHEY and CDR2 SVGEGT. Deletions cut 5 bases from V and 4 bases from J, with 12 bases between. The CDR3 DNA reads as TGTGCCAGCAGTCTCCCGAACTATTACGAGCAGTACGTC. It codes for CASSLPNYYEQYV.

The V gene is TRBV15, the J gene TRBJ1-6, with D hard to call. Germline V gene sequence: CDR1 LNHNV, CDR2 YYDKDF (reference sequence). The V gene lost 4 bases and the J gene lost 7 bases, with 11 bases spanning the gap. CDR3 size: 14 residues. CDR3 sequence: CATSTRGRNSPLHF. The DNA for the CDR3 is TGTGCCACCAGCACGCGCGGTCGGAATTCACCCCTCCACTTT.

This rearrangement joins TRBV3-1 (or the pseudogene TRBV3-2) to TRBJ2-6; 8 positions match TRBD2. V shed 4 bases, J shed 1 base, and the junction held 6 bases outside the gene matches. The CDR3 has 17 residues. Germline lookup yields CDR1 LGHDT and CDR2 YNNKEL (reference sequence). The CDR3 sequence: CASSRLALNSGANVLTF. CDR3 sequence (DNA): TGTGCCAGCAGCCGACTAGCGCTGAATTCTGGGGCCAACGTCCTGACTTTC.

The chain links TRBV4-1 to TRBJ2-1, with TRBD2 identical over 10 bases. CDR1 and CDR2 (germline): MGHRA, YSYEKL. V lost 3 bases to trimming and J lost 8 bases; unmatched junction nucleotides: 10. The length of the CDR3 is 16 residues. CDR3 residues: CASSQDGLAVVDEQFF. The CDR3 region has the DNA TGCGCCAGCAGCCAGGACGGACTAGCGGTCGTAGATGAGCAGTTCTTC.

The J gene is TRBJ1-5, the V gene TRBV12-3 or TRBV12-4; D is undetermined. CDR3 length: 13 residues. V lost 2 bases to trimming and J lost 6 bases, with 8 bases between them. The CDR3 is CASSLIRVQPQHF. In DNA form, the CDR3 reads TGTGCCAGCAGTTTAATTCGAGTTCAGCCCCAGCATTTT.

This clone was seen a few times. The chain carries TRBV19 and TRBJ1-1, with no clear D. V was cut by 7 bases and J by 0 bases, with 15 bases left in between. The CDR3 has 15 amino acids. Germline V gene data show CDR1 as LNHDA and CDR2 as SQIVND (reference sequence). CDR3 sequence reads: CASIAQARMNTEAFF. The CDR3 bases are TGTGCCAGTATAGCACAAGCGAGAATGAACACTGAAGCTTTCTTT.

The gene calls are TRBV5-1 and TRBJ2-1; tentatively, D is TRBD2 (5 bases). Trimming took off 0 bases at V and 6 bases at J, with 16 bases between the two ends. The germline V gene has CDR1 SGHRS and CDR2 YFSETQ. The CDR3 covers 16 residues. The CDR3 nucleotides are TGCGCCAGCAGCTTGGGTGAAGCGGTCGAACCCAATGAGCAGTTCTTC. Translated, it gives CASSLGEAVEPNEQFF.

CDR3 sequence: CASSQDSRAGELFF. CDR3 nucleotides: TGCGCCAGCAGCCAAGATAGTAGAGCCGGGGAGCTGTTTTTT. This chain joins TRBV4-1 and TRBJ2-2; D ambiguous. Germline CDR1 is MGHRA and CDR2 is YSYEKL. Deletions cut 0 bases from V and 6 bases from J, with 8 bases between. CDR3 length: 14 residues.

J is TRBJ2-1 and V is TRBV9, with D uncertain. The CDR3 totals 15 residues. V lost 2 bases and J lost 8, with 17 bases in between. Per germline, CDR1 SGDLS and CDR2 YYNGEE. In nucleotides, the CDR3 is TGTGCCAGCAGCGTTGTACTTCTAGGTTGGGATGAGCAGTTCTTC. Its protein is CASSVVLLGWDEQFF.

The genes are TRBV5-1 and TRBJ1-2, with TRBD1 matching over 10 bases. Germline CDR1 is SGHRS and CDR2 is YFSETQ. J was trimmed by 2 bases and V by 4 bases; bases with no gene match: 2. The CDR3 runs to 14 residues. In nucleotides, the CDR3 is TGCGCCAGCAGCCGGACAGGGGGAAACTATGGCTACACCTTC. Translated: CASSRTGGNYGYTF.

This rearrangement joins TRBV5-1 to TRBJ2-7; maybe TRBD1 (6 bases). The germline V gene has CDR1 SGHRS and CDR2 YFSETQ. V gave up 0 bases and J gave up 2 bases, with 9 bases separating them. This CDR3 is built from 14 residues. CDR3 sequence reads: CASSLEGGAYEQYV. The DNA for the CDR3 is TGCGCCAGCAGCTTGGAAGGGGGAGCCTACGAGCAGTACGTC.

The chain combines TRBV28 with TRBJ2-3, with D perhaps matching TRBD2 (5 bases). The CDR3 runs 16 residues. V shed 6 bases and J shed 1 base, with 17 bases lying between them. Germline V gene data show CDR1 as MDHEN and CDR2 as SYDVKM. The DNA of the CDR3 is TGTGCCAGCAGCAAAACCAGGAGGTCGGGCACAGATACGCAGTATTTT. It translates to CASSKTRRSGTDTQYF.